Presented here are 4 T cell receptor beta chains from one specimen sequenced in a study of blood T cell repertoires in COVID-19. Libraries were prepared by immunoSEQ multiplex PCR; TCRdb keeps only in-frame clonotypes and omits some of them. The data show roughly 230,000 clones, 65% to 90% seen once. The sample was peripheral blood. All receptors derive from a woman aged 45-65 years with acute or convalescent COVID-19.

J is TRBJ2-5 and V is TRBV19; tentative D call: TRBD1 (6 bases). The CDR3 is 15 amino acids. Trimming removed 4 bases from V and 3 bases from J, with 15 bases in between. CDR1 and CDR2 (germline): LNHDA, SQIVND (reference sequence). In nucleotides, the CDR3 is TGTGCCAGTAGTACTAAGGGGGTGGCGGAAGAGACCCAGTACTTC. Protein: CASSTKGVAEETQYF.

The rearrangement links TRBV5-1 to TRBJ1-4; D uncertain. V was pared by 4 bases and J by 4 bases, with 8 bases between. CDR1 and CDR2 from the germline V gene are SGHRS and YFSETQ. The CDR3 consists of 13 residues. The CDR3 DNA sequence: TGCGCCAGCAGCCAAGAGCTTAATGAAAAACTGTTTTTT. Encoded protein: CASSQELNEKLFF.

V is TRBV19 and J is TRBJ2-2; 7 bases align to TRBD2. The CDR3 contains 15 residues. Germline CDR1 is LNHDA and CDR2 is SQIVND (reference sequence). Trimming at V came to 7 bases and at J to 3 bases, leaving 8 bases not matched to a gene. This CDR3 reads CASTPAGTDTGELFF. Here the CDR3 DNA reads TGTGCCAGTACCCCAGCGGGGACGGACACCGGGGAGCTGTTTTTT.

V usage is TRBV5-4 and J usage is TRBJ2-1, with TRBD1 matching 8 bases. Germline loops: CDR1 SGHNT, CDR2 YYREEE (reference sequence). The ends lost 0 bases at V and 6 bases at J; junction bases unmatched: 5. The CDR3 contains 15 residues. CDR3 DNA: TGTGCCAGCAGCTTGGTAGACAGGGGCGGCAATGAGCAGTTCTTC. Translation: CASSLVDRGGNEQFF.